This T cell receptor (beta chain) was profiled in a study of blood T cell repertoires in COVID-19 (dated by TCRdb to about 2020). For the study in its entirety: The collaborator samples originated in the United States, Italy and Spain and spanned the acute and convalescent phases of COVID-19. The prospective study material was composed of cDNA or gDNA derived from T cells, B-cell-depleted T cells, or PBMCs. Subjects who had been exposed to COVID-19, were actively infected with it, or had recovered from it provided the deeply sampled blood TCRbeta repertoires that made up the dataset. The repertoires were made available in a free public database intended to serve as a resource for research on the immune response to SARS-CoV-2. Samples were obtained from the ongoing ImmuneRACE study (first 160 participants) and from about 1,300 subjects provided by 6 global collaborators. The sample metadata nearly always contained a de-identified subject ID, COVID-19 status, age in years and sex. Where available, HLA class I and class II types were obtained from metadata supplied by the sample provider rather than from assay-based typing. Broad study findings and their caveats: Clinical and demographic metadata were provided uncurated, with the amount varying by source and participant.

In Seattle, one collaborating source enrolled patients while the infection was active and tracked those patients longitudinally over the course of disease. Each collaborating institution followed its own protocols to collect whole blood in K2EDTA tubes. Collaborator samples were shipped for TCRbeta analysis as frozen whole blood, isolated PBMCs, or DNA extracted from either sample type. At the junction V is shortened by 2 bases and J by 2 bases, with 10 bases in between. The CDR3 goes from the cysteine to the phenylalanine over 14 residues. Of the read, only the CDR3 DNA is kept; its 42 bases are in frame from base 1. The germline V gene (reference sequence) sets CDR1 to SGHNT and CDR2 to YYREEE. The immunoSEQ Assay, a bias-controlled multiplex PCR, was used to amplify TCRbeta CDR3 regions from genomic DNA. In the original analysis: Within the assay, amplification of reference gene primers was used to estimate how many nucleated cells each sample contained. Sequence reads were collapsed and filtered to measure the absolute abundance of every unique TCRbeta CDR3 rearrangement. For each sample, productive Simpson clonality was calculated as the square root of Simpson's diversity index across productive rearrangements. TCRdb retrieved this table from immuneACCESS and kept in-frame rearrangements only. Not all clones are present; in checked studies, unresolved V genes account for under half, and no reason is known for the remainder. The D gene and trimming were derived from the DNA, and the V and J assignments and clone size from that table. Counted in this sample were around 230,000 clones; roughly 85% of them appeared once. Clones ranked in the top ten supply approximately 5.1% of the sample.

Details on this clone: Its antigen target is currently unknown. Base-call qualities are not available, and no considerably larger clone is one nucleotide away.

The V and J genes are TRBV5-4 and TRBJ2-5, with TRBD1 perhaps the D gene, on 6 matching bases. The TCR originated in a man between 50 and 59 years old with COVID-19, enrolled during active disease. Sequencing was done on a sample of peripheral blood. DNA sequence: TGTGCCAGCAGCTTTAAAGGACAGCAAGAGACCCAGTACTTC. Translation gives CASSFKGQQETQYF.